Presented here are 3 T cell receptor beta chains from one specimen sequenced in a study of blood T cell repertoires in COVID-19. TCRdb's table, derived via immunoSEQ multiplex PCR, lists solely in-frame clones and lacks some. Of around 69,000 clones in the sample, nearly 90% were seen once. Sequencing was carried out using peripheral blood. All receptors derive from a woman in her fifties or sixties with active COVID-19.

As regards this clone: Relative to the germline gene, one junction end is altered; a read error may explain this. The sample contains more than one DNA sequence encoding this CDR3. The CDR3 DNA reads TGCGCCAGCAGTGACAGCCAGCGACAGCCCTTC. The encoded protein is CASSDSQRQPF. This rearrangement joins TRBV6-1 to TRBJ2-7; D possibly corresponds to TRBD1 (5 bases). The CDR3 is 11 amino acids. Germline V gene sequence: CDR1 MNHNS, CDR2 SASEGT.

This chain uses TRBV7-9 with TRBJ2-1, with D maybe TRBD1 (5 bases). V lost 5 bases and J lost 12, with 17 bases in between. This CDR3 has 13 amino acids. CDR1 is SEHNR, CDR2 FQNEAQ, per germline (reference sequence). The CDR3 region has the DNA TGTGCCAGCAGCCCGTTGGGGCTATTGGGGCAGTTCTTC. Residues: CASSPLGLLGQFF.

The CDR3 reads CASSGDSGSSYEQYF. CDR3 DNA sequence: TGTGCCAGCAGTGGAGATAGCGGGAGCTCCTACGAGCAGTACTTC. The chain has TRBV2 and TRBJ2-7; 9 bases fit TRBD2. Germline V CDR1 and CDR2: SNHLY, FYNNEI. There are 15 residues in the CDR3. J gave up 0 bases and V 4 bases, and 4 bases lay outside the gene matches.